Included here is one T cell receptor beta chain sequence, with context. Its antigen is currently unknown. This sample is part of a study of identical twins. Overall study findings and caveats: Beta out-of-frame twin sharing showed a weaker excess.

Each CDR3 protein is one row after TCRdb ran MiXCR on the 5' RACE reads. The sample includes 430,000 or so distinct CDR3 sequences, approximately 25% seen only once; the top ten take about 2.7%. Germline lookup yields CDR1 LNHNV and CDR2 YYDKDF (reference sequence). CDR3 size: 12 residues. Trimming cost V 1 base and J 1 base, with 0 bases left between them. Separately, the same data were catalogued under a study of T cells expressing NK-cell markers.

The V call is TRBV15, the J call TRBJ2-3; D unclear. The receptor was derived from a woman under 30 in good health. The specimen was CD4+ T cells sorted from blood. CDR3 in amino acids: CATSRGTDTQYF. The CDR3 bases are TGTGCCACCAGCAGAGGCACAGATACGCAGTATTTT.